Shown below are 32 T cell receptor beta chains from a single sample sequenced in a study of blood T cells in healthy people across ages. Through a sample-barcoded 5' primer and a J-beta primer mix, a second PCR was run for roughly 6 to 12 cycles. TCRdb reprocessed the 5' RACE reads with MiXCR, giving one entry per CDR3 protein. The sample records approximately 1.5 million distinct CDR3 sequences, less than 45% being singletons. The sample taken for sequencing was blood. Receptor source: a woman younger than 35 in good health.

The J gene is TRBJ2-2, the V gene TRBV20-1, with D perhaps TRBD2 (5 bases). V was cut by 5 bases and J by 4 bases, with 8 bases left in between. Germline V gene sequence: CDR1 DFQATT, CDR2 SNEGSKA (reference sequence). The CDR3 covers 12 residues. The CDR3 here is CSAPEGTGELFF. The CDR3 DNA sequence: TGCAGTGCTCCCGAGGGCACCGGGGAGCTGTTTTTT.

This clonotype was seen once. The gene calls are TRBV11-2 and TRBJ2-2; D tentatively reads TRBD1 or TRBD2 (5 bases each). Germline values: CDR1 SGHAT, CDR2 FQNNGV. CDR3 size: 15 residues. V was shortened by 5 bases and J by 2 bases, with 12 bases between the two germline ends. CDR3: CASSTRQSNTGELFF. The DNA of the CDR3 is TGTGCCAGCAGCACTAGACAGTCTAACACCGGGGAGCTGTTTTTT.

With regard to this clonotype: Since a much larger clone is just one base distant, this may be a read error. The chain recombines TRBV29-1 with TRBJ2-1; 10 bases line up with TRBD1. Per germline, CDR1 SQVTM and CDR2 ANQGSEA. CDR3 length: 19 amino acids. The CDR3 is CSVDDRGHGLDLVYNKQFF. The CDR3 DNA is TGCAGCGTTGACGACAGGGGGCATGGGCTGGACCTGGTTTACAATAAGCAGTTCTTC.

A word on this clonotype: Mismatch with germline at one junction end may stem from a read error. V gene TRBV20-1 combines with J gene TRBJ1-5; unclear D gene. The CDR3 extends over 15 amino acids. CDR1 and CDR2 (germline): DFQATT, SNEGSKA (reference sequence). In DNA form, the CDR3 reads TGCAGTACTAGAGTTGCGGGAGGCGTCTTTCAGCCCCAGCATTTT. Protein sequence: CSTRVAGGVFQPQHF.

For the CDR3, the DNA is TGTGCCAGCAGCCCGGGCGGGGGGGGAGAAGAGACCCAGTACTTC. The encoded protein is CASSPGGGGEETQYF. The chain joins TRBV9 to TRBJ2-5; 9 bases line up with TRBD2. The junction had 7 bases not matched to a gene; V was cut back by 4 bases and J by 3 bases. CDR1 and CDR2 (germline): SGDLS, YYNGEE. The CDR3 covers 15 residues.

This clonotype came up a few times. This sequence joins TRBV14 and TRBJ2-1; perhaps TRBD2 as D (5 bases). CDR1 SGHDN and CDR2 FVKESK come from the germline V gene. V was pared by 3 bases and J by 3 bases, with 24 bases between. This CDR3 has 19 amino acids. This CDR3 reads CASSQGLGSGPRDYNEQFF. In nucleotides, the CDR3 is TGTGCCAGCAGCCAGGGTCTGGGGAGCGGTCCACGGGACTACAATGAGCAGTTCTTC.

In its sample, this clonotype was seen many times. V and J are TRBV15 and TRBJ2-1; TRBD1 might be the D (5 bases). TRBJ2-7 explains the end of the DNA better; the J call may be wrong. The CDR3 loop spans 14 amino acids. Per germline, CDR1 LNHNV and CDR2 YYDKDF (reference sequence). The CDR3 protein is CATSRDRAYNEQYF. In nucleotides, the CDR3 is TGTGCCACCAGCAGAGACAGGGCCTACAATGAGCAGTACTTC.

V and J are TRBV27 and TRBJ2-3; D possibly corresponds to TRBD1 (5 bases). Trimming took 0 bases from V and 2 from J, leaving 21 bases between them. Germline assignment: CDR1 MNHEY and CDR2 SMNVEV (reference sequence). The CDR3 sequence is 19 residues long. The CDR3 loop is CASSLSWGFPAQATDTQYF. CDR3 in DNA: TGTGCCAGCAGTTTATCTTGGGGCTTCCCTGCACAGGCCACAGATACGCAGTATTTT.

The rearrangement joins TRBV7-9 to TRBJ2-1; the match to TRBD2 covers 10 bases. CDR3 size: 14 residues. Germline-derived CDR1 and CDR2 are SEHNR and FQNEAQ (reference sequence). The V and J ends lost 3 bases and 8 bases, in that order; junction bases with no gene match: 4. Here the CDR3 reads CASSFGTSEYEQFF. The CDR3 region has the DNA TGTGCCAGCAGCTTTGGGACTAGCGAATATGAGCAGTTCTTC.

The gene calls are TRBV4-1 and TRBJ1-2; 11 nucleotides agree with TRBD1. This CDR3 comprises 16 residues. In germline, CDR1 is MGHRA, CDR2 YSYEKL. With V trimmed by 1 base and J by 6 bases, 7 bases remained unmatched. CDR3 sequence reads: CASSQVWPGQGDGYTF. The CDR3 nucleotides read TGCGCCAGCAGCCAAGTCTGGCCGGGACAGGGGGATGGCTACACCTTC.

The rearrangement links TRBV7-2 to TRBJ2-1; 10 bases fit TRBD2. Judging by the DNA end, TRBJ2-7 fits better; the J call may be wrong. Germline CDR1 is SGHTA and CDR2 is FQGNSA. CDR3 length: 16 amino acids. The CDR3 loop reads CASSLGLAGAYNEQYF. The CDR3 DNA is TGTGCCAGCAGCTTAGGCCTAGCGGGAGCCTACAATGAGCAGTACTTC.

The CDR3 nucleotides are TGTGCCAGTACCTTTGGGACTAGCCTTACTGGGTACGAGCAGTACTTC. Translating gives CASTFGTSLTGYEQYF. The chain combines TRBV12-3 or TRBV12-4 with TRBJ2-7; 9 nucleotides line up with TRBD2. J lost 4 bases, V lost 9 bases, and 16 bases had no gene match. The CDR3 sequence is 16 residues long.

J is TRBJ1-5 and V is TRBV4-2, with 7 bases matching TRBD1. V lost 4 bases, J lost 5 bases, and 11 bases stayed unmatched. Germline V lookup: CDR1 LGHNA, CDR2 YNFKEQ. The CDR3 runs 16 residues. CDR3 bases: TGTGCCAGCAGCCCCAAGGGCCCAGGGGGTTATCAGCCCCAGCATTTT. It encodes CASSPKGPGGYQPQHF.

The V and J genes are TRBV4-3 and TRBJ2-7, with 8 bases lining up with TRBD2. Trimming removed 0 bases from V and 2 bases from J; junction bases left unmatched: 6. The CDR3 contains 16 residues. Per germline, CDR1 LGHNA and CDR2 YSLEER. CDR3 protein: CASSQERWRGAYEQYF. The CDR3 nucleotides read TGCGCCAGCAGCCAAGAAAGGTGGCGGGGGGCCTACGAGCAGTACTTC.

The chain combines TRBV6-4 with TRBJ2-7; TRBD2 aligns across 7 bases. Germline V gene sequence: CDR1 MRHNA, CDR2 SNTAGT. This CDR3 region has 17 residues. The J segment lost 0 bases and the V segment lost 3 bases, leaving 11 bases of the junction unmatched. The CDR3 sequence is CASSELAGEGSSYEQYF. The CDR3 nucleotides are TGTGCCAGCAGTGAATTGGCGGGAGAAGGAAGCTCCTACGAGCAGTACTTC.

The chain is built from TRBV21-1 and TRBJ2-3; TRBD2, the table's D call, was not compared with the DNA. TRBV21-1 is a pseudogene. This CDR3 spans 18 amino acids. CDR3 region: CASSKEKQYPPSTDTQYF. CDR3 sequence (DNA): TGTGCCAGCAGCAAAGAGAAACAGTATCCACCCTCCACAGATACGCAGTATTTT.

This clonotype was counted between two and nine times. The rearrangement joins TRBV2 to TRBJ2-7, with 8 bases fitting TRBD1. This CDR3 comprises 13 residues. The germline V gene encodes CDR1 SNHLY and CDR2 FYNNEI. J was trimmed by 3 bases and V by 9 bases; bases with no gene match: 7. The CDR3 region is CASQGAGYYEQYF. Written as DNA, the CDR3 is TGTGCCAGTCAGGGGGCCGGCTACTACGAGCAGTACTTC.

The table lists this clonotype with a few counts. V is TRBV29-1 and J is TRBJ1-1; the D gene is possibly TRBD1 (6 bases). CDR1 and CDR2 (germline): SQVTM, ANQGSEA. The CDR3 is made up of 16 amino acids. Trimming removed 7 bases at V and 0 bases at J, with 21 bases between. In DNA, the CDR3 is TGCAGCGGTCTGGGGGCTAGCGGGGTTATGAACACTGAAGCTTTCTTT. This translates into CSGLGASGVMNTEAFF.

The gene calls are TRBV2 and TRBJ2-1; D call uncertain. From germline, CDR1 is SNHLY and CDR2 FYNNEI. There are 13 residues in the CDR3. Trimming cost V 6 bases and J 12 bases, with 18 bases left between them. CDR3 DNA: TGTGCCAGCAGGCCCCGGGCGGATGCCGGGCAGTTCTTC. It translates to CASRPRADAGQFF.

CDR3 in amino acids: CASTLSAPGRKNIQYF. Written as DNA, the CDR3 is TGTGCCAGCACTCTCTCGGCCCCGGGGAGGAAAAACATTCAGTACTTC. This chain links TRBV6-5 with TRBJ2-4; TRBD2 is a possible D gene (6 bases). The germline V gene has CDR1 MNHEY and CDR2 SVGAGI. The CDR3 contains 16 residues. V gave up 7 bases and J gave up 4 bases, with 20 bases separating them.

A note on this clonotype: One end of the junction does not line up with germline, which may come from a read error. For the CDR3, the DNA is TGCGGTGCTAGAGTCAGTTCGATCTATGGCTACACCTTC. This gives the protein CGARVSSIYGYTF. The rearrangement links TRBV20-1 to TRBJ1-2; D not resolved. Germline CDR1 and CDR2: DFQATT and SNEGSKA (reference sequence). The CDR3 is made up of 13 amino acids.

CDR3 DNA sequence: TGTGCCAGCAGTTACTCAGACAGGGGCTTCAATCAGCCCCAGCATTTT. Its protein product is CASSYSDRGFNQPQHF. The chain uses TRBV6-2 or TRBV6-3 and TRBJ1-5, with 8 bases matching TRBD1. The V segment lost 0 bases and the J segment 3 bases; nucleotides outside the gene matches: 4. Germline CDR1 reads MNHEY; CDR2 reads SVGEGT. The CDR3 length is 16 residues.

This clonotype was picked up many times. V gene TRBV25-1 combines with J gene TRBJ2-5; possible D gene TRBD2, 6 bases. V was clipped by 5 bases and J by 6 bases, with 22 bases between them. CDR1 is MGHDK, CDR2 SYGVNS, per germline. This CDR3 contains 16 residues. The CDR3 DNA reads TGTGCCAGCAGTCCAAAAACTAGGACGGGAGAGAAGACCCAGTACTTC. It yields the protein CASSPKTRTGEKTQYF.

The chain has TRBV20-1 and TRBJ2-7; 8 bases map to TRBD2. TRBJ2-5 matches the DNA end more closely, so the J call is doubtful. There are 11 residues in the CDR3. Germline V CDR1 and CDR2: DFQATT, SNEGSKA (reference sequence). CDR3 region: CSPGLAETQYF. CDR3 DNA: TGCAGTCCCGGACTAGCCGAGACCCAGTACTTC.

This clonotype was found a few times. The chain combines TRBV12-5 with TRBJ2-1; unclear D gene. The V gene lost 4 bases and the J gene lost 8 bases, with 9 bases spanning the gap. The CDR3 length is 12 residues. Germline V gene data show CDR1 as LGHNT and CDR2 as FRNRAP. Written as DNA, the CDR3 is TGTGCTAGTGGTTCAGGATGGGATGAGCAGTTCTTC. As protein: CASGSGWDEQFF.

About this clonotype itself: The junction departs from the called germline gene at one end, perhaps through a read error. The V call is TRBV12-3 or TRBV12-4, the J call TRBJ1-2; D not certain. This CDR3 is built from 13 residues. Written as DNA, the CDR3 is TGTGCCAGCTGTTTAGACATTAACTATGGCTACACCTTC. It translates to CASCLDINYGYTF.

The V and J genes are TRBV7-2 and TRBJ2-5, with 7 bases aligning to TRBD2. The CDR3 extends over 16 amino acids. The germline V gene has CDR1 SGHTA and CDR2 FQGNSA. V lost 0 bases to trimming and J lost 2 bases; unmatched junction nucleotides: 6. For the CDR3, the DNA is TGTGCCAGCAGCTTAGCACACGACGGGGGGCAAGAGACCCAGTACTTC. Translated, it gives CASSLAHDGGQETQYF.

The rearrangement joins TRBV6-2 or TRBV6-3 to TRBJ2-3; no firm D call. This CDR3 contains 13 residues. Germline values: CDR1 MNHEY, CDR2 SVGEGT. Trimming pared 0 bases from V and 4 bases from J, leaving 5 bases between. CDR3 bases: TGTGCCAGCAGTTACTCGGGATCAGATACGCAGTATTTT. As protein: CASSYSGSDTQYF.

The rearrangement joins TRBV20-1 to TRBJ2-5; perhaps TRBD2 as D (5 bases). The CDR3 spans 15 residues. Trimming took 5 bases from V and 2 from J, leaving 18 bases between them. The germline gives CDR1 DFQATT, CDR2 SNEGSKA (reference sequence). CDR3 coding DNA: TGCAGTGCTTCCCGGGATGCGATAAGGCAAGAGACCCAGTACTTC. Encoded protein: CSASRDAIRQETQYF.

J is TRBJ2-7 and V is TRBV5-1; D not certain. The germline V and J ends were trimmed by 1 base and 3 bases, with 14 bases remaining between them. CDR3 length: 15 residues. CDR1 and CDR2 (germline): SGHRS, YFSETQ. CDR3 in amino acids: CASSLRAEQLYEQYF. The CDR3 DNA reads TGCGCCAGCAGCTTGAGGGCAGAACAACTCTACGAGCAGTACTTC.

This clonotype was detected only a few times. The chain employs TRBV29-1 and TRBJ1-2; weak D call: TRBD1 (6 bases). Germline V lookup: CDR1 SQVTM, CDR2 ANQGSEA. Trimming removed 3 bases at V and 4 bases at J, with 21 bases between. The CDR3 length is 16 residues. The CDR3 is CSVEVYREWNGYGYTF. CDR3 nucleotide sequence: TGCAGCGTTGAGGTCTACAGGGAATGGAATGGCTATGGCTACACCTTC.

A word on this clonotype: The junction and the germline gene differ at one end; a read error may be behind it. The rearrangement joins TRBV28 to TRBJ1-6; no clear D gene. Germline CDR1 MDHEN, CDR2 SYDVKM. CDR3 size: 12 residues. The CDR3 reads CASSLLQSPPHF. CDR3 nucleotides: TGTGCCAGCAGTTTATTACAATCACCCCCCCACTTT. Together with reference TRBV28 and TRBJ1-6, the CDR3 gives the full variable domain: DVKVTQSSRYLVKRTGEKVFLECVQDMDHENMFWYRQDPGLGLRLIYFSYDVKMKEKGDIPEGYSVSREKKERFSLILESASTNQTSMYLCASSLLQSPPHFGNGTRLTVT.